The source of this T cell receptor (beta chain) is a study of CD8+ T cells in alopecia areata. As part of sample collection, lesional scalp punch biopsies and peripheral blood were taken from alopecia areata patients. Study results and limitations: Compared with normal scalp, lesional scalp had higher clonality and more expanded CD8+ clones.

cDNA serving as the sequencing template came from extracted, reverse transcribed RNA. The data were produced by immunoSEQ multiplex PCR, yet TCRdb's version contains in-frame clones alone and is incomplete. The table lists thousands of clones, 55% to 70% of them singletons, with 16% in the top ten. V was clipped by 0 bases and J by 5 bases; unmatched bases: 5. The CDR3 contains 16 residues. Germline V gene data show CDR1 as SGDLS and CDR2 as YYNGEE. Of note for this clone: The antigen is undetermined.

The sequence was obtained from a human donor with alopecia areata. This chain uses TRBV9 with TRBJ2-3; 11 nucleotides align to TRBD2. Material: skin, obtained at week 0. CDR3 DNA sequence: TGTGCCAGCAGCGTAGAGGGGCTAGCGGGAGGAGATACGCAGTATTTT. Amino acids: CASSVEGLAGGDTQYF.